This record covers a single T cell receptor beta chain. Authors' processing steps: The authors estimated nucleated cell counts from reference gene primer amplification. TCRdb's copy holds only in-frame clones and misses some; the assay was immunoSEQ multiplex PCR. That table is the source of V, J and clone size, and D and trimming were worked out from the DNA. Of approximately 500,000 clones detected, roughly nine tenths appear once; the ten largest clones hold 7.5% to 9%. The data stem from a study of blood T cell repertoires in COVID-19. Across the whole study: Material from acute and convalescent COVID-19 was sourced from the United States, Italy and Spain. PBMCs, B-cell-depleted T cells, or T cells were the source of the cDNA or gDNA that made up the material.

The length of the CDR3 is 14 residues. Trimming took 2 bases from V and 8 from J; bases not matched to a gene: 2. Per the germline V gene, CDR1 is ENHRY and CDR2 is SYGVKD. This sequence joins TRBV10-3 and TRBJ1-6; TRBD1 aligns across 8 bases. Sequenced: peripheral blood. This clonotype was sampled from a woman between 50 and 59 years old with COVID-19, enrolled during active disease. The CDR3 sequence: CAISELTGDSPLHF. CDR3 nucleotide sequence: TGTGCCATCAGTGAGCTGACAGGGGATTCACCCCTCCACTTT.